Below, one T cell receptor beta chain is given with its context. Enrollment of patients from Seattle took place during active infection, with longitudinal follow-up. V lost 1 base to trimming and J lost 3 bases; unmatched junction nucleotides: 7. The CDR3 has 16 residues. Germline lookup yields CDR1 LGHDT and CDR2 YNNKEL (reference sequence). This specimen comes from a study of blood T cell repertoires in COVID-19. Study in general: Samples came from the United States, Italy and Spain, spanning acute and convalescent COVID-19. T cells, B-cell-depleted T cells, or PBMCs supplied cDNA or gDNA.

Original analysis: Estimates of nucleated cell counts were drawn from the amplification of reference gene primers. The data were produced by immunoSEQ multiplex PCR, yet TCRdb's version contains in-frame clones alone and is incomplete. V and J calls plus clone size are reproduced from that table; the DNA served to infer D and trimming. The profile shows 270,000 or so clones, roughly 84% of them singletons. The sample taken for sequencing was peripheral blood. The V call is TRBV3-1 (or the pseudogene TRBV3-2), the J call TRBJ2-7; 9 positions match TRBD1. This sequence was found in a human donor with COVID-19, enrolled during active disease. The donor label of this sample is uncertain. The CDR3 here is CASSQGFPGQGYEQYF. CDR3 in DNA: TGTGCCAGCAGCCAAGGCTTCCCGGGACAGGGCTACGAGCAGTACTTC.